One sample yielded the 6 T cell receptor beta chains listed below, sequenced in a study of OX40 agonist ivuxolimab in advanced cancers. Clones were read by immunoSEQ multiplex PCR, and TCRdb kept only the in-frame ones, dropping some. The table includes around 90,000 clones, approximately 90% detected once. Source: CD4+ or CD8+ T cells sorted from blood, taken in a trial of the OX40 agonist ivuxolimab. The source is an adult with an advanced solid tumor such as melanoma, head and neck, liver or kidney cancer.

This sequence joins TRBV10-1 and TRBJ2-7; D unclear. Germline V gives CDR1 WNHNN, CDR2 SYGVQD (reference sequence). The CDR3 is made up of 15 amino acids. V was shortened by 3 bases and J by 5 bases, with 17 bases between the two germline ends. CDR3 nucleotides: TGCGCCAGCAGTGAAGGCGGCTCCCCGGGTGACGAGCAGTACTTC. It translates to CASSEGGSPGDEQYF.

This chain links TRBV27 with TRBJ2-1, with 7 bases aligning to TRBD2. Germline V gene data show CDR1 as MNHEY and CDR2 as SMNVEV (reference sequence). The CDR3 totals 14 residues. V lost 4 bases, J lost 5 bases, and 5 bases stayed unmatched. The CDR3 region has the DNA TGTGCCAGCAGTTGGGGAGGGCGGAACAATGAGCAGTTCTTC. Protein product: CASSWGGRNNEQFF.

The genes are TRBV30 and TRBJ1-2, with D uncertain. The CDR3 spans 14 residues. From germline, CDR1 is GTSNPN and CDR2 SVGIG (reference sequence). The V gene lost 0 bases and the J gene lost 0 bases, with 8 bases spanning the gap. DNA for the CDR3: TGTGCCTGGAGTGTAGGTACAGCTAACTATGGCTACACCTTC. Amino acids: CAWSVGTANYGYTF.

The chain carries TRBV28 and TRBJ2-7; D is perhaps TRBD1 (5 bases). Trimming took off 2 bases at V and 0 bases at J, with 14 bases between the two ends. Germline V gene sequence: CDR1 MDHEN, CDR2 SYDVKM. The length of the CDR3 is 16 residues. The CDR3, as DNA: TGTGCCAGCAGTTTACCTAGGACACGTAGCTCCTACGAGCAGTACTTC. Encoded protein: CASSLPRTRSSYEQYF.

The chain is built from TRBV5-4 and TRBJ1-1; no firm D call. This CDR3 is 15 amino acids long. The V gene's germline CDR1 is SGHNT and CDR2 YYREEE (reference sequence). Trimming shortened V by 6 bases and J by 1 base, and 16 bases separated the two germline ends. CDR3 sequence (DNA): TGTGCCAGCACATACGTAGGATTGGCGAACACTGAAGCTTTCTTT. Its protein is CASTYVGLANTEAFF. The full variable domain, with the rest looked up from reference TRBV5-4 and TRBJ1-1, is ETGVTQSPTHLIKTRGQQVTLRCSSQSGHNTVSWYQQALGQGPQFIFQYYREEENGRGNFPPRFSGLQFPNYSSELNVNALELDDSALYLCASTYVGLANTEAFFGQGTRLTVV.

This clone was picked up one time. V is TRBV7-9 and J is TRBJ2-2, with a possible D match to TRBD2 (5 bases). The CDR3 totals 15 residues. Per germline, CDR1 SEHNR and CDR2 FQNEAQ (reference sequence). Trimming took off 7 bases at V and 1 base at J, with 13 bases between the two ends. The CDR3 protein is CASKPGMQNTGELFF. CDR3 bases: TGTGCCAGCAAACCCGGGATGCAGAACACCGGGGAGCTGTTTTTT.